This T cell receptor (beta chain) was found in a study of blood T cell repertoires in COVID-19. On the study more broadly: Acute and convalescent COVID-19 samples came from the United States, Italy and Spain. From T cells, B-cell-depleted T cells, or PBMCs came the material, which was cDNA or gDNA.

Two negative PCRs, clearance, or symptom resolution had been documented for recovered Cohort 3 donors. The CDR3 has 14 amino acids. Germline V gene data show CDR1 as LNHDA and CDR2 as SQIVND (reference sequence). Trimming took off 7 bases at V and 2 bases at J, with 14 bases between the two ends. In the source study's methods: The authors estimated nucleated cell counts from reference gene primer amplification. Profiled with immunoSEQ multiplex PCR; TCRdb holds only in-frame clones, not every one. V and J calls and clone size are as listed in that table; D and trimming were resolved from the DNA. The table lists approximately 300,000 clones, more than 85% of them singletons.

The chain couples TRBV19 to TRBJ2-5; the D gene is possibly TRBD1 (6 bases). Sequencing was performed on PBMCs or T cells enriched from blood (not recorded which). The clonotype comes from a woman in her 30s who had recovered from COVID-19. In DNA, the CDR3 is TGTGCCAGTACCTCGACAGGTCATCAAGAGACCCAGTACTTC. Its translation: CASTSTGHQETQYF.